The sequence of this T cell receptor beta chain was determined in a study of T cell repertoires in cytomegalovirus infection. Study-wide results and limits: Summed public TCR beta family frequency identified CMV carriers bearing the relevant HLA.

The CDR3 consists of 16 residues. TCRdb itself ran the reads through MiXCR, one entry per CDR3 protein. The sample records more than 350,000 distinct CDR3 sequences, approximately 30% being singletons. Note on this clonotype: Its antigen is not known. The junction departs from the called germline gene at one end, perhaps through a read error.

V gene TRBV12-3 or TRBV12-4 combines with J gene TRBJ2-1; TRBD2 might be the D (5 bases). Material for sequencing was PBMCs. This clonotype was obtained from a human donor in good health (CMV status not recorded). Some clones in this sample may be carry-over from other donors' samples. This CDR3 reads CASSLALGGFYNEQFF. The CDR3 nucleotides read TGTGCAAGCAGTTTAGCGCTAGGTGGTTTTTACAATGAGCAGTTCTTC.